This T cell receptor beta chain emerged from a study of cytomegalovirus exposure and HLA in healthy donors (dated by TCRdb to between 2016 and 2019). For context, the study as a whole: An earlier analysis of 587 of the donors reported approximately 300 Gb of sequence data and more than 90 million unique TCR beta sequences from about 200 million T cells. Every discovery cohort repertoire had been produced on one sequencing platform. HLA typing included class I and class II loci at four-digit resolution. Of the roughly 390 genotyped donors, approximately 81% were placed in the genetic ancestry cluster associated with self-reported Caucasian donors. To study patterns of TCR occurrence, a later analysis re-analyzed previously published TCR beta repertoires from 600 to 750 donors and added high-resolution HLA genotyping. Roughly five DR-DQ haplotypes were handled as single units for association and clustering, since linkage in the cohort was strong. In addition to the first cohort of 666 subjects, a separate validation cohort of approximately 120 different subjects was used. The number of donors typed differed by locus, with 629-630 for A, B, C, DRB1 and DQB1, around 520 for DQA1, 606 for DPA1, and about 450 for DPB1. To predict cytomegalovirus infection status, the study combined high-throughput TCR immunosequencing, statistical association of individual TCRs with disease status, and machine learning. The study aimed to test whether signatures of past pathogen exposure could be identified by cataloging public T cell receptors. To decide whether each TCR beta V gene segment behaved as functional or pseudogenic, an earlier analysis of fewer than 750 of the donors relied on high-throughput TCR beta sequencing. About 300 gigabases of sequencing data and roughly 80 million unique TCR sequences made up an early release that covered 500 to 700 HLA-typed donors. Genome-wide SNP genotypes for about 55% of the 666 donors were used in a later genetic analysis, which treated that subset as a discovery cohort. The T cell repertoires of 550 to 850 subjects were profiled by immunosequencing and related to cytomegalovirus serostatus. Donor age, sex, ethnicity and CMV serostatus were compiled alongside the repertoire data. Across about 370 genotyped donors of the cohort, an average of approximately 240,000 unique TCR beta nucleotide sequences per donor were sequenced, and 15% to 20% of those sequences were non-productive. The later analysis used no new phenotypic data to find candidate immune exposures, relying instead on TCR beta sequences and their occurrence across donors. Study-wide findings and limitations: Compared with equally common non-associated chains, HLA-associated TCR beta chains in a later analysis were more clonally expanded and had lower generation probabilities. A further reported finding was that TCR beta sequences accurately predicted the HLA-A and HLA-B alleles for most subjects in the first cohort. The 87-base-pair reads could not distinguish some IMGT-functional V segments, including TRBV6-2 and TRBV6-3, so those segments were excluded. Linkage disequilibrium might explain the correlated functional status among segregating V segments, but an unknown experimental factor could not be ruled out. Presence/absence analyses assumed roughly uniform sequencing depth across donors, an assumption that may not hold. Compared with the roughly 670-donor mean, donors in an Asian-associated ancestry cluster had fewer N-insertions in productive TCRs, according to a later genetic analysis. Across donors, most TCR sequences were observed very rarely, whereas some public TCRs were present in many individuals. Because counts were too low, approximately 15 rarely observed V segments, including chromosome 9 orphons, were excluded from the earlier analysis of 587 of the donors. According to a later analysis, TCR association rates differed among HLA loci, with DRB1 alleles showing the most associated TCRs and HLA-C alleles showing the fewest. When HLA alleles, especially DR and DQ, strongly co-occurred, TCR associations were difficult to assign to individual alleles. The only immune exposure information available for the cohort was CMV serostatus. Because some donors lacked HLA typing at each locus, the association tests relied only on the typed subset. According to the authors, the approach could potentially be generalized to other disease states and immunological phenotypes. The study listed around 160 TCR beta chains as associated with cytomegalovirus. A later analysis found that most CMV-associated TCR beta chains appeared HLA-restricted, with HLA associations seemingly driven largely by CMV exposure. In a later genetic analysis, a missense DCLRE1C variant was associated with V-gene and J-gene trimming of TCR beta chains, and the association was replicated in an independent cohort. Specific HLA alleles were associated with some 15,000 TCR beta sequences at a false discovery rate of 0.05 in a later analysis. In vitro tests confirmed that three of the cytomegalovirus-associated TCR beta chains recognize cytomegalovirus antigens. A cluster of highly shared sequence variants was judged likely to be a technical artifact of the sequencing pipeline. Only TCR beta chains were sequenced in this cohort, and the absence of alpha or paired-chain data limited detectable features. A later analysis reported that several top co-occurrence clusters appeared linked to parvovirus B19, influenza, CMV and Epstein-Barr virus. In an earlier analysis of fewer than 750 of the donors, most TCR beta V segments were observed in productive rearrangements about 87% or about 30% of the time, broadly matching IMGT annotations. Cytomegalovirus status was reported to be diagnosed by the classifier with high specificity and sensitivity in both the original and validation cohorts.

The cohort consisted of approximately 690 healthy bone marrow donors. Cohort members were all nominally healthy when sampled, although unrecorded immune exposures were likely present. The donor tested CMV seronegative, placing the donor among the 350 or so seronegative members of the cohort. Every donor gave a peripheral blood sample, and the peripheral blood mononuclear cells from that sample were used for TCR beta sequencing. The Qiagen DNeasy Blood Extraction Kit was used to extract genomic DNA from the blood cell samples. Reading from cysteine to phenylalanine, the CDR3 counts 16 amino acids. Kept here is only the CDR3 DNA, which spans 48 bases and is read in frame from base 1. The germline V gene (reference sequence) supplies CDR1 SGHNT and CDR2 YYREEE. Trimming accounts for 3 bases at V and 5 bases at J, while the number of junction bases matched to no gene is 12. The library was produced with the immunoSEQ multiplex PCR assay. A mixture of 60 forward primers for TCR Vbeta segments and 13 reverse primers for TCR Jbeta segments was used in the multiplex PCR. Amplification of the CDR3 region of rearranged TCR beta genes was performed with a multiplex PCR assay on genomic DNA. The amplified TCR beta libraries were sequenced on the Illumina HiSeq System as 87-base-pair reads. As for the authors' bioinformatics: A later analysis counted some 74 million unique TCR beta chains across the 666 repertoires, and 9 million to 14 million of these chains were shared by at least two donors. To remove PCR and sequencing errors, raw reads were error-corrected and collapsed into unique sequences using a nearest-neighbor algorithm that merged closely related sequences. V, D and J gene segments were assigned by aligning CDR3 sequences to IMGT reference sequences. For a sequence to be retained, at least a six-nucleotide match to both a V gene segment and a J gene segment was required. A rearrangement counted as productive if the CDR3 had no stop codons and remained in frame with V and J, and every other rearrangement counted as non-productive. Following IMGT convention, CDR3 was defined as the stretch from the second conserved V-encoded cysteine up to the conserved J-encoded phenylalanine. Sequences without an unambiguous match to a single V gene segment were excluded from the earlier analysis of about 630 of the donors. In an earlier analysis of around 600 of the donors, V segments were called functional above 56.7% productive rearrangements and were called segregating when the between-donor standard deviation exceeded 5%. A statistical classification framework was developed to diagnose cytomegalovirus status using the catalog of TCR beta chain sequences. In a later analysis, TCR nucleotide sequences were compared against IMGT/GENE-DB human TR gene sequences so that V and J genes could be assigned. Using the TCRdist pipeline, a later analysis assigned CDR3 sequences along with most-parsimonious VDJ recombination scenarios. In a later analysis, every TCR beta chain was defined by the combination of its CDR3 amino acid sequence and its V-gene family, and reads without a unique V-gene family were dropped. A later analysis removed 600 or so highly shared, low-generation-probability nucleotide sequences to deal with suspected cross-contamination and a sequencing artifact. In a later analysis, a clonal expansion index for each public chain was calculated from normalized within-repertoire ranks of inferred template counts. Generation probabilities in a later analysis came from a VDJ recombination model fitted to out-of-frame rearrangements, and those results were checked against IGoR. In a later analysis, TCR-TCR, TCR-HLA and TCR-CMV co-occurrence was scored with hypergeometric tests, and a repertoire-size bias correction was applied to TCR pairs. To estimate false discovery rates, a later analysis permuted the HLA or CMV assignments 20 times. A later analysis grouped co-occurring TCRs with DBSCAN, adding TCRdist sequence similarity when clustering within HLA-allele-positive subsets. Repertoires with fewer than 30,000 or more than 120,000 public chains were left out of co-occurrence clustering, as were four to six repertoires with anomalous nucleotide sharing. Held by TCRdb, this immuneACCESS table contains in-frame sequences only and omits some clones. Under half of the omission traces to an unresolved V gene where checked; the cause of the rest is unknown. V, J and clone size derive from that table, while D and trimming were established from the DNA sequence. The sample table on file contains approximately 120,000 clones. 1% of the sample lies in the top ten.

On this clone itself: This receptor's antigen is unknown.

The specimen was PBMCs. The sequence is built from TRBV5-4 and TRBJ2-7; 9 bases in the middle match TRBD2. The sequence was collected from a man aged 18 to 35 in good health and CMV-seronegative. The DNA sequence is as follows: TGTGCCAGCAGCTCCGTGCCGGGACTAGCCGACAACGAGCAGTACTTC. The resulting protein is CASSSVPGLADNEQYF.